The next 13 T cell receptor beta chains were all read from a single sample in a study of cytomegalovirus exposure and HLA in healthy donors. The PCR used 60 Vbeta and 13 Jbeta primers. TCRdb keeps only in-frame clones here, not all; method: immunoSEQ multiplex PCR. The sample includes fewer than 150,000 clones, roughly three quarters of them seen just once. The sequencing sample was made of PBMCs. Receptors were obtained from a man aged 35 to 55 in good health and CMV-seronegative.

The chain is built from TRBV5-8 and TRBJ1-5; TRBD1 aligns across 8 bases. This CDR3 is built from 13 residues. V dropped 5 bases and J dropped 6; count of bases not matched to a gene: 4. Germline V gene lookup returns CDR1 SGHTS and CDR2 YDEGEE. DNA of the CDR3: TGTGCCAGCAGATGGACAGGGAGTCAGCCCCAGCATTTT. Protein product: CASRWTGSQPQHF.

The chain joins TRBV4-1 to TRBJ2-5; 11 bases are shared with TRBD2. The V segment lost 1 base and the J segment 1 base; nucleotides outside the gene matches: 5. Germline CDR1 and CDR2: MGHRA and YSYEKL. This CDR3 contains 17 residues. CDR3 in amino acids: CASSQALLAGAQETQYF. In nucleotides, the CDR3 is TGCGCCAGCAGCCAAGCTTTACTAGCGGGGGCCCAAGAGACCCAGTACTTC.

This chain links TRBV4-3 with TRBJ1-4; TRBD1 might be the D (5 bases). This CDR3 is 15 amino acids long. The germline gives CDR1 LGHNA, CDR2 YSLEER. Between the trimmed V and J ends, which lost 0 bases and 8 bases, there was a span of 13 bases. The CDR3 DNA sequence: TGCGCCAGCAGCCAAGACTCCCGGGGGATAGAAAAACTGTTTTTT. Its protein is CASSQDSRGIEKLFF.

The genes are TRBV9 and TRBJ1-5; the D is unclear. CDR1 is SGDLS, CDR2 YYNGEE, per germline. Trimming cost V 0 bases and J 9 bases, with 10 bases left between them. This CDR3 is 13 amino acids long. The CDR3 DNA reads as TGTGCCAGCAGCGTAGACTGGTTGCGGCCCCAGCATTTT. Amino acid sequence: CASSVDWLRPQHF.

The rearrangement uses TRBV9 and TRBJ2-1, with TRBD2 matching over 11 bases. The CDR3 is made up of 17 amino acids. Germline V gives CDR1 SGDLS, CDR2 YYNGEE. Germline trimming cut 4 bases from V and 6 bases from J; bases unmatched to any gene: 12. CDR3 loop: CASSLTSGSDGGNEQFF. DNA of the CDR3: TGTGCCAGCAGCCTAACTAGCGGGAGTGACGGGGGCAATGAGCAGTTCTTC.

The rearrangement links TRBV27 to TRBJ1-2, with D tentatively TRBD1 (5 bases). Germline V CDR1 and CDR2: MNHEY, SMNVEV (reference sequence). Trimming took 3 bases from V and 6 from J, leaving 14 bases between them. The CDR3 runs to 14 residues. CDR3 residues: CASSFEGRGHGYTF. The CDR3 coding sequence is TGTGCCAGCAGTTTCGAGGGGCGGGGCCATGGCTACACCTTC.

This rearrangement joins TRBV19 to TRBJ1-1, with D unclear. This CDR3 has 14 amino acids. Trimming cost V 2 bases and J 5 bases, with 12 bases left between them. Per germline, CDR1 LNHDA and CDR2 SQIVND (reference sequence). DNA of the CDR3: TGTGCCAGTAGTATAAGTCAGCGAAGGACTGAAGCTTTCTTT. It encodes CASSISQRRTEAFF.

The chain employs TRBV7-6 and TRBJ2-5; maybe TRBD2 (5 bases). Germline assignment: CDR1 SGHVS and CDR2 FNYEAQ. Trimming stripped 3 bases from V and 5 bases from J, with 10 bases between. The CDR3 runs to 13 residues. This chain's CDR3 is CASSLVRGETQYF. Here the CDR3 DNA reads TGTGCCAGCAGCTTGGTACGCGGGGAGACCCAGTACTTC.

This chain uses TRBV10-1 with TRBJ2-7; possibly TRBD1 for D (6 bases). The CDR3 sequence is 16 residues long. Looked up from germline, CDR1 is WNHNN and CDR2 is SYGVQD (reference sequence). Between the trimmed V and J ends, which lost 0 bases and 1 base, there was a span of 13 bases. The CDR3 DNA is TGCGCCAGCAGTGAGTCGGACGGGACATGTTCCTACGAGCAGTACTTC. The encoded protein is CASSESDGTCSYEQYF.

The genes are TRBV5-1 and TRBJ2-7; no firm D call. This CDR3 is 15 amino acids long. Germline V gives CDR1 SGHRS, CDR2 YFSETQ. Between the trimmed V and J ends, which lost 4 bases and 6 bases, there was a span of 20 bases. The CDR3 spells CASSPTEPPPGEQYF. The CDR3 region has the DNA TGCGCCAGCAGCCCCACAGAACCCCCACCAGGCGAGCAGTACTTC.

This clone was seen a handful of times. The CDR3 sequence is CASSSGQGGNTEAFF. CDR3 nucleotide sequence: TGTGCCAGCAGCTCGGGACAGGGTGGTAACACTGAAGCTTTCTTT. The rearrangement uses TRBV9 and TRBJ1-1; TRBD1 aligns across 9 bases. Germline lookup yields CDR1 SGDLS and CDR2 YYNGEE. The CDR3 covers 15 residues. J gave up 2 bases and V 4 bases, and 6 bases lay outside the gene matches.

The chain carries TRBV10-3 and TRBJ2-7, with 8 bases identical to TRBD1. The CDR3 extends over 14 amino acids. Germline loops: CDR1 ENHRY, CDR2 SYGVKD. Trimming at V came to 4 bases and at J to 6 bases, leaving 8 bases not matched to a gene. The CDR3 region is CAISGHGTGGEQYF. The DNA of the CDR3 is TGTGCCATCAGTGGACACGGGACAGGTGGCGAGCAGTACTTC.

The genes are TRBV6-1 and TRBJ1-5, with TRBD1 matching over 10 bases. Germline trimming cut 6 bases from V and 4 bases from J; bases unmatched to any gene: 6. Germline V gene lookup returns CDR1 MNHNS and CDR2 SASEGT. The CDR3 is 15 amino acids. The CDR3 nucleotides read TGTGCCAGCAGAGACGGACAGGGGGTTAATCAGCCCCAGCATTTT. This gives the protein CASRDGQGVNQPQHF.